This TCR beta chain was sequenced for a study of T cell responses to AZD1222 COVID-19 vaccine. This CDR3 is 18 amino acids long. J gave up 2 bases and V 2 bases, and 5 bases lay outside the gene matches. Per germline, CDR1 LGHDT and CDR2 YNNKEL (reference sequence). Sequencing was performed with immunoSEQ multiplex PCR; in TCRdb, only in-frame clones are kept and a portion is missing. This sample has around 150,000 clones; about 91% occur once, and the top ten carry 1.1%. The chain has TRBV3-1 (or the pseudogene TRBV3-2) and TRBJ2-5, with 16 nucleotides matching TRBD2. Sample: peripheral blood, taken 28 days after the second AZD1222 dose. This receptor was obtained from an adult who received the AZD1222 COVID-19 vaccine. CDR3 nucleotide sequence: TGTGCCAGCAGCCAAATGGGACTAGCGGGGGGGCGGCAAGAGACCCAGTACTTC. Protein product: CASSQMGLAGGRQETQYF.